Sequencing of this T cell receptor beta chain was carried out in a study of blood T cell repertoires in COVID-19. Study-level background: PBMCs, B-cell-depleted T cells, or T cells were the source of the cDNA or gDNA that made up the material.

The assay was immunoSEQ multiplex PCR, and TCRdb's table has in-frame clones only and misses some. The sample includes some 62,000 clones, more than 75% of them seen just once. This CDR3 spans 16 amino acids. The V segment lost 2 bases and the J segment 2 bases; nucleotides outside the gene matches: 6. Germline V gives CDR1 SGHTA, CDR2 FQGNSA. The sample holds a few counts of this clone. This clonotype was sampled from a man in his sixties with COVID-19, enrolled during active disease. The V gene is TRBV7-2, the J gene TRBJ2-1; TRBD2 matches 7 bases. The sample comprised peripheral blood. CDR3 region: CASSLLGGGTYNEQFF. CDR3 nucleotide sequence: TGTGCCAGCAGCTTACTCGGCGGGGGTACCTACAATGAGCAGTTCTTC.